This T cell receptor (beta chain) was captured in a study of T cell changes during pregnancy in multiple sclerosis. V lost 6 bases and J 7 bases, leaving 16 bases between the germline ends. Looked up from germline, CDR1 is MNHEY and CDR2 is SVGAGI. This CDR3 has 14 amino acids. Clones were read by immunoSEQ multiplex PCR, and TCRdb kept only the in-frame ones, dropping some. The table has approximately 60,000 clones, around 92% seen once; the top ten hold around 2.7%. The V gene is TRBV6-5, the J gene TRBJ1-5, with D possibly being TRBD1 (6 bases). This receptor was obtained from a female donor in good health, enrolled as a control in a pregnancy study. This sample comprised peripheral blood, obtained in the second trimester of pregnancy. CDR3 loop: CASSEQGKGQPQHF. The DNA of the CDR3 is TGTGCCAGCAGCGAACAGGGCAAAGGACAGCCCCAGCATTTT.